Sequencing of this T cell receptor (beta chain) was carried out in a study of blood T cell repertoires in COVID-19. The overall study: Samples taken during acute and convalescent COVID-19 were collected in the United States, Italy and Spain. Sources were T cells, B-cell-depleted T cells, or PBMCs; the material itself was cDNA or gDNA.

The CDR3 is 14 amino acids. The V gene's germline CDR1 is SQVTM and CDR2 ANQGSEA. V was clipped by 5 bases and J by 7 bases, with 15 bases between them. Per the original methods: It was from reference gene primer amplification that nucleated cell counts were estimated. Here immunoSEQ multiplex PCR was the method, and the copy in TCRdb shows in-frame clones only, minus some. That table gives V, J and clone size, and the DNA gave D and trimming. The sample records over 200,000 clones, around nine tenths being singletons. V usage is TRBV29-1 and J usage is TRBJ1-6; D is unresolved. The origin of this receptor is a man in his sixties who had recovered from COVID-19. Sequenced: peripheral blood. In nucleotides, the CDR3 is TGCAGCGTTTCCACCGAGACAACCAATTCACCCCTCCACTTT. Its protein product is CSVSTETTNSPLHF.